Listed below are T cell receptor beta chains from one sample, sequenced in a study of cytomegalovirus exposure and HLA in healthy donors. Measured with immunoSEQ multiplex PCR; TCRdb has only the in-frame clones, and not every one. Among some 130,000 clones listed, roughly 82% were seen once. Sequencing used PBMCs. The receptor set was obtained from a middle-aged man in good health and CMV-seronegative. CDR3s include the opening cysteine and the closing phenylalanine or tryptophan. D genes are given only for firm matches. Clone size appears in some rows only: once, few, many, or a class for an expanded clone.

v_call	j_call	d_call	clone_size	cdr3_nt	cdr3_aa
TRBV5-1	TRBJ2-5	TRBD1	once	TGCGCCAGCAGCCTTATGACAGGGCTCGAAGAGACCCAGTACTTC	CASSLMTGLEETQYF
TRBV5-1	TRBJ2-3	-	-	TGCGCCAGCACTTCTCCGACAGATACGCAGTATTTT	CASTSPTDTQYF
TRBV6-1	TRBJ2-7	TRBD2	-	TGTGCCAGCAGTGAAGGCCGGGGGGGCTCTAGGCAGTACTTC	CASSEGRGGSRQYF
TRBV6-6	TRBJ2-3	-	-	TGTGCCAGCAGTTACTCTGTGACGGGGTCAGATACGCAGTATTTT	CASSYSVTGSDTQYF
TRBV30	TRBJ1-5	-	-	TGTGCCTGGAGTGCCGGGACAAGCAATCAGCCCCAGCATTTT	CAWSAGTSNQPQHF
TRBV25-1	TRBJ1-3	-	few	TGTGCCAGCGAACGGGGGTTGGGTGGAAACACCATATATTTT	CASERGLGGNTIYF
TRBV5-6	TRBJ2-7	TRBD1	-	TGTGCCAGCAGCTTGTTCCCAGGGGGCGGTTCCGAGCAGTACTTC	CASSLFPGGGSEQYF
TRBV9	TRBJ2-1	TRBD1	-	TGTGCCAGCAGCGTAGAGGGACAGGGAACTGAGCAGTTCTTC	CASSVEGQGTEQFF
TRBV7-2	TRBJ1-1	-	-	TGTGCCAGCAGCTTAAGACACTCGAACACTGAAGCTTTCTTT	CASSLRHSNTEAFF
TRBV5-8	TRBJ2-2	-	few	TGTGCCAGCAGCTCAGATGAGATTTGGACAGCGAACACCGGGGAGCTGTTTTTT	CASSSDEIWTANTGELFF
TRBV6-6	TRBJ1-6	TRBD1	once	TGTGCCAGCGGAACAGGGGGCCTTAATTCACCCCTCCACTTT	CASGTGGLNSPLHF
TRBV9	TRBJ2-7	-	-	TGTGCCAGCAGCGTAGGGACAGACGGGGTGGTCAACGAGCAGTACTTC	CASSVGTDGVVNEQYF
TRBV30	TRBJ1-2	-	once	TGTGCCTGGAGTCCCGGGCCCCTGGGGGGCTATGGCTACACCTTC	CAWSPGPLGGYGYTF
TRBV7-3	TRBJ2-7	TRBD2	-	TGTGCCAGCACCCCCAGGCCTGAGGCCACACGCCTCGGGGGGGAGCAGTACTTC	CASTPRPEATRLGGEQYF
TRBV2	TRBJ1-1	-	few	TGTGCCAGCAGTAGAGAAAGCATGAACACTGAAGCTTTCTTT	CASSRESMNTEAFF
TRBV11-2	TRBJ1-1	-	-	TGTGCCAGCAGGGTGGAGCGACTGAACACTGAAGCTTTCTTT	CASRVERLNTEAFF
TRBV5-1	TRBJ2-5	TRBD1	-	TGCGCCAGCAGCGGGGGACAGGGGGGCGAGACCCAGTACTTC	CASSGGQGGETQYF
TRBV19	TRBJ1-1	TRBD1	once	TGTGCCAGTAGTTGGGCAGACAGGGGGACTGAAGCTTTCTTT	CASSWADRGTEAFF
TRBV19	TRBJ2-2	TRBD2	-	TGTGCCAGTAGTGGCCTAGCGGGGGCGGAAGGGGAGCTGTTTTTT	CASSGLAGAEGELFF
TRBV19	TRBJ2-1	TRBD1	-	TGTGCCAGTAGTATCCAGGGGGCGAAGAATGAGCAGTTCTTC	CASSIQGAKNEQFF
TRBV4-1	TRBJ2-7	-	-	TGCGCCAGCAGCCAAGTCCTCGGGGATTACGAGCAGTACTTC	CASSQVLGDYEQYF
TRBV5-4	TRBJ1-2	-	-	TGTGCCAGCAGCCTTCTAGGGGATGGCTACACCTTC	CASSLLGDGYTF
TRBV28	TRBJ1-5	-	-	TGTGCCAGCAGTTCTCGCCCGCAGGTTTATAGCAATCAGCCCCAGCATTTT	CASSSRPQVYSNQPQHF
TRBV25-1	TRBJ2-5	TRBD1	many	TGTGCCAGCAGTGACAGGGGGCACCAAGAGACCCAGTACTTC	CASSDRGHQETQYF
TRBV5-6	TRBJ2-4	-	-	TGTGCCAGCAGCTCGTTACATGAGGCGTACATTCAGTACTTC	CASSSLHEAYIQYF
TRBV27	TRBJ2-3	TRBD2	-	TGTGCCAGCAGTTTGAGCGGGGGCTTAGATACGCAGTATTTT	CASSLSGGLDTQYF
TRBV2	TRBJ2-1	TRBD2	-	TGTGCCAGCAGTGGACTAGCGGGGCCCCCGGGTGAGCAGTTCTTC	CASSGLAGPPGEQFF
TRBV5-4	TRBJ1-2	TRBD1	-	TGTGCCAGCAGCCGTGAACAGGGGGCGTTATTTGGCTACACCTTC	CASSREQGALFGYTF
TRBV14	TRBJ1-1	-	-	TGTGCCAGCAGCCAATTTAAGCGAATGAACACTGAAGCTTTCTTT	CASSQFKRMNTEAFF
TRBV7-3	TRBJ1-1	-	once	TGTGCCAGCAGCTTAATTGGTGGGACTGTCACTGAAGCTTTCTTT	CASSLIGGTVTEAFF
TRBV29-1	TRBJ1-2	-	few	TGCAGCGCAAACCTAGGAGACTATGGCTACACCTTC	CSANLGDYGYTF
TRBV12-5	TRBJ1-4	TRBD1	few	TGTGCTAGTGGTCTTGGGACAGGGTATGAAAAACTGTTTTTT	CASGLGTGYEKLFF
TRBV5-1	TRBJ2-3	TRBD2	-	TGCGCCAGCAGCTTTTTGACTAGCGGGGGGGTGGTAGATACGCAGTATTTT	CASSFLTSGGVVDTQYF
TRBV19	TRBJ1-5	-	-	TGTGCCAGTAGTATAGACCGGAGGCGCGATCAGCCCCAGCATTTT	CASSIDRRRDQPQHF
TRBV4-1	TRBJ1-1	-	-	TGCGCCAGCAGCCAAGATAGGTTAGGGGCCACTGAAGCTTTCTTT	CASSQDRLGATEAFF
TRBV10-3	TRBJ1-5	TRBD1	-	TGTGCCATCAGTGTTGACAGGGGGCGAGATCAGCCCCAGCATTTT	CAISVDRGRDQPQHF
TRBV7-2	TRBJ1-1	TRBD1	-	TGTGCCAGCAGCTCGAGGGGGCTGAACACTGAAGCTTTCTTT	CASSSRGLNTEAFF
TRBV4-2	TRBJ1-4	-	-	TGTGCCAGCAGCCCGAGACAGGAGATTAATGAAAAACTGTTTTTT	CASSPRQEINEKLFF
TRBV6-1	TRBJ2-7	-	few	TGTGCCAGCAGTGAAGCCGGACACATCTACGAGCAGTACTTC	CASSEAGHIYEQYF
TRBV2	TRBJ2-5	TRBD1	few	TGTGCCAGCAGTGAAAAAAGGGGGCTTATGGTTGAGACCCAGTACTTC	CASSEKRGLMVETQYF
TRBV25-1	TRBJ1-2	-	-	TGTGCCAGCAGTGAATTCCCGGATGGCTACACCTTC	CASSEFPDGYTF
TRBV6-5	TRBJ2-3	-	-	TGTGCCAGCAGTTACTCTGGGAGGCTCAATACGCAGTATTTT	CASSYSGRLNTQYF
TRBV4-3	TRBJ2-1	-	-	TGCGCCAGCAGCCAAGATGCCTACCAGGATGAGCAGTTCTTC	CASSQDAYQDEQFF
TRBV18	TRBJ2-3	-	-	TGTGCCAGCTCTGGCAGGGGCCCCGATACGCAGTATTTT	CASSGRGPDTQYF
TRBV6-5	TRBJ1-2	-	-	TGTGCCAGCAGTTACTCCCTGAACTATGGCTACACCTTC	CASSYSLNYGYTF
TRBV5-4	TRBJ2-1	-	-	TGTGCCAGCAGCTTCGGCCACCGGGGTTACAATGAGCAGTTCTTC	CASSFGHRGYNEQFF
TRBV30	TRBJ1-2	-	-	TGTGCCTCTAACCCCGACAGATATGGCTACACCTTC	CASNPDRYGYTF
TRBV11-2	TRBJ2-7	-	-	TGTGCCAGCAGCGCGACAGGCTACGAGCAGTACTTC	CASSATGYEQYF
TRBV5-1	TRBJ1-1	-	-	TGCGCCAGCAGCTTTGGGTCAGCGAGCACTGAAGCTTTCTTT	CASSFGSASTEAFF
TRBV18	TRBJ1-1	-	few	TGTGCCAGCTCACCTAACACCCCGGGGTCTTTGAACACTGAAGCTTTCTTT	CASSPNTPGSLNTEAFF
TRBV4-3	TRBJ2-1	TRBD2	few	TGCGCCAGCAGCCCGGCAGCGGGGGGGCTCTATGAGCAGTTCTTC	CASSPAAGGLYEQFF
TRBV29-1	TRBJ2-3	TRBD1	once	TGCAGCGTTGAAGATCTTCGGGGACAGGGGATCACAGATACGCAGTATTTT	CSVEDLRGQGITDTQYF